This TCR beta chain was sequenced in a study of blood T cell repertoires in COVID-19. Study overall: The United States, Italy and Spain supplied acute and convalescent COVID-19 samples. PBMCs, B-cell-depleted T cells, or T cells provided the cDNA or gDNA that made up the material.

On this clone: Mismatch with germline at one junction end may stem from a read error.

In the original processing: Quantification of nucleated cells was approximated via reference gene primer amplification. Sequencing used immunoSEQ multiplex PCR; TCRdb keeps in-frame clones, though not all of them. That table gives V, J and clone size, and the DNA gave D and trimming. The sample has 150,000 to 200,000 clones; 89% are singletons. The TCR was taken from a man aged 18 to 30 who had recovered from COVID-19. The sample comprised peripheral blood.

The CDR3 sequence: CASSPGGWSRDTQYF. CDR3 nucleotides: TGTGCCAGCAGCCCCGGCGGATGGAGCAGAGATACGCAGTATTTT. This rearrangement joins TRBV9 to TRBJ2-3; D is unresolved. The CDR3 runs to 15 residues. The germline V gene encodes CDR1 SGDLS and CDR2 YYNGEE.